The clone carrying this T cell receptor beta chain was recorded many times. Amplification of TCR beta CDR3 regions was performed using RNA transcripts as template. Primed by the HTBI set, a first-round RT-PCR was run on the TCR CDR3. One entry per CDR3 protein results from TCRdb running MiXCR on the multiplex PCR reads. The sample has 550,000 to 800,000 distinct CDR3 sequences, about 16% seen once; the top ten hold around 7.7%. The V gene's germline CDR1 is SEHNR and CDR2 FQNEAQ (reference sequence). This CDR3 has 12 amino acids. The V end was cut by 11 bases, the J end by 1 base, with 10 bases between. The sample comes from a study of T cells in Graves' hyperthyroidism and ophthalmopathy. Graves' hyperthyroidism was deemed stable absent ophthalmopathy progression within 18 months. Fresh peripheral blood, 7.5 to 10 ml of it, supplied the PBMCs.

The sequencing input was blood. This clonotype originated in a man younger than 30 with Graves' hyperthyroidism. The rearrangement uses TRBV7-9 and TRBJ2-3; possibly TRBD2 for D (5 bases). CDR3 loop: CAVAHRTDTQYF. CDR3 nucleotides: TGTGCCGTAGCGCATCGCACAGATACGCAGTATTTT.